The clone carrying this TCR beta chain appeared a few times. CDR1 SGHAT and CDR2 FQNNGV come from the germline V gene. Trimming removed 7 bases at V and 3 bases at J, with 15 bases between. This CDR3 is built from 15 residues. This specimen comes from a study of blood T cell repertoires in COVID-19. Study in general: Nucleic acid was either cDNA or gDNA, and it came from T cells, B-cell-depleted T cells, or PBMCs.

Self-reported history from a screening survey and questionnaire set each donor's cohort. Cohort 3 recovered donors had two negative PCRs, clearance, or symptom resolution. Original processing notes: Amplifying reference gene primers gave estimates of nucleated cell counts. The protocol was immunoSEQ multiplex PCR, while the TCRdb copy is restricted to in-frame clones and leaves out a portion. That table gives V, J and clone size, and the DNA gave D and trimming. Of roughly 300,000 clones in the sample, about 85% are singletons; the top ten hold 4.5% to 7%. Specimen: PBMCs or T cells enriched from blood (not recorded which). The V and J genes are TRBV11-2 and TRBJ2-2, with D maybe TRBD2 (5 bases). The origin of this receptor is a woman in her 30s who had recovered from COVID-19. CDR3 in amino acids: CASTRGFRDTGELFF. The CDR3 bases are TGTGCCAGCACCCGCGGGTTTCGGGACACCGGGGAGCTGTTTTTT.